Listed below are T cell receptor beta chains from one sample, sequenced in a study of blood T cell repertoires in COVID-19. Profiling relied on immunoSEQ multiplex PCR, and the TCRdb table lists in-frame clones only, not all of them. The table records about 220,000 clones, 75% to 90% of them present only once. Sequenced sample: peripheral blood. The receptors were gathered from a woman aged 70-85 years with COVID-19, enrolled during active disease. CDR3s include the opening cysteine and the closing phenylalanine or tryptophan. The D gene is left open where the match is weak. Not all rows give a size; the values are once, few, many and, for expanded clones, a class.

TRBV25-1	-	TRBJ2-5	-	CASQRGQETQYF	TGTGCCAGCCAGAGGGGGCAAGAGACCCAGTACTTC
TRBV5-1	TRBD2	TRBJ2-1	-	CASSPVSGGGYNEQFF	TGCGCCAGCAGCCCAGTTAGCGGGGGGGGCTACAATGAGCAGTTCTTC
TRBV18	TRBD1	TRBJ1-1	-	CASSTGTGATEAFF	TGTGCCAGCTCAACCGGGACAGGGGCCACTGAAGCTTTCTTT
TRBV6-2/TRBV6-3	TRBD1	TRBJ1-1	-	CASSYWGTGATEAFF	TGTGCCAGCAGTTACTGGGGGACAGGGGCCACTGAAGCTTTCTTT
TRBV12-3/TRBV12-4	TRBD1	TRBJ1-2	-	CASRRTGDYGYTF	TGTGCCAGCAGGCGAACAGGGGACTATGGCTACACCTTC
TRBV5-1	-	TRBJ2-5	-	CASSSSLETQYF	TGCGCCAGCAGCTCTTCCTTGGAGACCCAGTACTTC
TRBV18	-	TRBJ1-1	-	CASSPPAGNTEAFF	TGTGCCAGCTCACCACCAGCGGGGAACACTGAAGCTTTCTTT
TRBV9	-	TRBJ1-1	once	CASSVGWQNTEAFF	TGTGCCAGCAGCGTAGGTTGGCAGAACACTGAAGCTTTCTTT
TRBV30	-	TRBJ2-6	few	CAWTAERAGANVLTF	TGTGCCTGGACCGCCGAACGGGCTGGGGCCAACGTCCTGACTTTC
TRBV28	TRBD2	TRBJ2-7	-	CASSFGGTYEQYF	TGTGCCAGCAGTTTCGGGGGGACCTACGAGCAGTACTTC
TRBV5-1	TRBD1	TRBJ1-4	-	CASSLGAQGHEKLFF	TGCGCCAGCAGCTTGGGCGCACAGGGGCATGAAAAACTGTTTTTT
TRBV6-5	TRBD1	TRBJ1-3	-	CASSRGQVGNTIYF	TGTGCCAGCAGCAGAGGACAGGTCGGAAACACCATATATTTT
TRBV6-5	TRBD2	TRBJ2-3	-	CASSYVSGGTDTQYF	TGTGCCAGCAGTTATGTTAGCGGGGGCACAGATACGCAGTATTTT
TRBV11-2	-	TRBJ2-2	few	CASSLSPSTGELFF	TGTGCCAGCAGCTTATCCCCCAGCACCGGGGAGCTGTTTTTT
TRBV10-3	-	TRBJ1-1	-	CAISGTAMNTEAFF	TGTGCCATCAGTGGGACAGCGATGAACACTGAAGCTTTCTTT
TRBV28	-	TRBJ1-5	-	CASRGSGSNQPQHF	TGTGCCAGTAGAGGTTCAGGGAGCAATCAGCCCCAGCATTTT